This T cell receptor (beta chain) originates from a study of cytomegalovirus exposure and HLA in healthy donors. Study-wide background: T cells numbering around 190 million yielded some 110 million unique TCR beta sequences in an earlier analysis.

This CDR3 is 18 amino acids long. The V end lost 3 bases, the J end lost 0 bases, and 17 bases lay between the germline ends. Germline V lookup: CDR1 LNHDA, CDR2 SQIVND (reference sequence). The PCR employed 60 Vbeta primers together with 13 Jbeta primers. Produced via immunoSEQ multiplex PCR; TCRdb's table is partial and in-frame only. Here the sample spans 170,000 or so clones, 75% to 85% being singletons. Points from the study as a whole: In a later analysis, approximately 18,000 TCR beta sequences were associated with HLA alleles at 0.05 false discovery rate.

As regards this clone: The target antigen is unknown.

This TCR was recovered from a woman in her sixties or seventies in good health and CMV-seropositive. The specimen was PBMCs. The rearrangement links TRBV19 to TRBJ2-2; a possible D gene is TRBD1 (6 bases). The CDR3 sequence is CASSISGQGFANTGELFF. CDR3 nucleotide sequence: TGTGCCAGTAGTATCTCGGGACAAGGTTTCGCGAACACCGGGGAGCTGTTTTTT.